This T cell receptor beta chain was sequenced for a study of cytomegalovirus exposure and HLA in healthy donors. Study overall: Genetic ancestry analysis placed about 84% of the 300 to 500 donors that were genotyped in the Caucasian-associated cluster. Whole-study findings and limits: TRBV6-2, TRBV6-3 and some other V segments were unresolvable in 87-base-pair reads.

With 60 Vbeta and 13 Jbeta primers, the PCR was carried out. Generated by immunoSEQ multiplex PCR, the TCRdb table keeps only in-frame clones and is missing some. Of around 200,000 clones in the sample, roughly 79% were seen once. Per the germline V gene, CDR1 is GTSNPN and CDR2 is SVGIG (reference sequence). This CDR3 contains 15 residues. The V end was cut by 0 bases, the J end by 4 bases, with 13 bases between. Comment on this clone: The target antigen is unknown.

The V call is TRBV30, the J call TRBJ1-5; no clear D gene. The sequence was obtained from a woman aged 25 to 39 in good health and CMV-seropositive. The specimen was PBMCs. The CDR3 region is CAWSVPPGINQPQHF. In nucleotides, the CDR3 is TGTGCCTGGAGTGTACCCCCGGGAATTAATCAGCCCCAGCATTTT.